This T cell receptor (beta chain) was captured in a study of vaccination effects on CD4 cells after COVID-19. Study-level background: Either the BNT162b2 or mRNA-1273 vaccine was given to participants in two doses.

The repertoire was sequenced with immunoSEQ multiplex PCR; TCRdb's copy has only in-frame clones and lacks some. The sample has approximately 74,000 clones, approximately 72% seen once. In germline, CDR1 is SGHRS, CDR2 YFSETQ. Trimming took 3 bases from V and 9 from J, leaving 6 bases between them. CDR3 length: 11 residues. Expansion of antigen-specific CD4+ T cells with viral peptide pools was carried out by the ViraFEST assay before sequencing. Upon completion of about eleven days in culture, CD4+ T cells were isolated. Vaccinated participants had no history of SARS-CoV-2 infection and tested negative for nucleocapsid antibodies. Cultures of about 2 million PBMC per well contained about 10 IU/ml IL-2 plus 10 ug/ml peptides. Study-wide findings and caveats: Few convalescent patients were included, and no early post-infection timepoints were sampled. Marked clonal contraction of infection- and vaccine-induced clones was seen late after vaccination.

As regards this clone: Its specificity is unknown.

The gene calls are TRBV5-1 and TRBJ2-2; D ambiguous. The sequence was collected from a human donor who received a COVID-19 vaccine. Here the sequenced sample was CD4+ T cells from PBMCs cultured with HCoV-NL63 spike peptides, taken before COVID-19 vaccination. The chain's CDR3 is CASSSLRELFF. CDR3 sequence (DNA): TGCGCCAGCAGCTCCCTCAGGGAGCTGTTTTTT.